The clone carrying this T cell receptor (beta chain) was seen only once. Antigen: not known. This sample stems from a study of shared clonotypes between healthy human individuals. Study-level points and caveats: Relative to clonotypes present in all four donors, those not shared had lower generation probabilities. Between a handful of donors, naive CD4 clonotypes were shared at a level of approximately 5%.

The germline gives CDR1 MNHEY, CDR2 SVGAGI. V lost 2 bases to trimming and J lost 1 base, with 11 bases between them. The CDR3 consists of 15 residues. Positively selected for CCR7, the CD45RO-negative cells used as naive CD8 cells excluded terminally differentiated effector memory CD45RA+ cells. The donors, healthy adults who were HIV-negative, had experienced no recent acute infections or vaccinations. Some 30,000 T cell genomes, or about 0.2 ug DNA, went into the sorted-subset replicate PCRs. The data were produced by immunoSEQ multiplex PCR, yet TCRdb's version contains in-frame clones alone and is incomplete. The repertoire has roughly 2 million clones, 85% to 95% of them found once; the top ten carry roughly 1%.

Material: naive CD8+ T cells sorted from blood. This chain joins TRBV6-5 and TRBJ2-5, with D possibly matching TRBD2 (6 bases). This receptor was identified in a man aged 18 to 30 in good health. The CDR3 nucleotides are TGTGCCAGCAGTTACGGTGAGCGGGCCCAAGAGACCCAGTACTTC. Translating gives CASSYGERAQETQYF.